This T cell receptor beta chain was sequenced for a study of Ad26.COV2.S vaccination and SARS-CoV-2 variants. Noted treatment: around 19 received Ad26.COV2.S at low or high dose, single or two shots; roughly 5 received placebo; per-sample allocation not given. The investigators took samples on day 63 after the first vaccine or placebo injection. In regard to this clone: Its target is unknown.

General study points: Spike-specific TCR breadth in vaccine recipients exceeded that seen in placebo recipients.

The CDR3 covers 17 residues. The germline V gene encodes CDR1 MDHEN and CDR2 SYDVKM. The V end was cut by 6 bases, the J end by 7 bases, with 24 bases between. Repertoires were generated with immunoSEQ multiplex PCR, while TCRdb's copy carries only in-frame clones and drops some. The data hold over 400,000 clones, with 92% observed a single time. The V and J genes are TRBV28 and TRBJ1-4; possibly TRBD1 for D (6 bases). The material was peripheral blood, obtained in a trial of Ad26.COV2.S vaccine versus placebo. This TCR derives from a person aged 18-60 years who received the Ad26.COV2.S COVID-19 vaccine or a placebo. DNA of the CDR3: TGTGCCAGCAGCCGAACAAGGGGGAGGGATCTGGGTGAAAAACTGTTTTTT. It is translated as CASSRTRGRDLGEKLFF.